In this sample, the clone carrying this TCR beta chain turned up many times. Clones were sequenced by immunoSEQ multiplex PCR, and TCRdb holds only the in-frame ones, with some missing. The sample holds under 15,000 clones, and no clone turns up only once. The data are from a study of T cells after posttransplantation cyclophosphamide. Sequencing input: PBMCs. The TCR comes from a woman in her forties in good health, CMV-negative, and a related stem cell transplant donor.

DNA for the CDR3: TGTGCCAGCAAACAGCGGGGGGTGGATACGCAGTATTTT. Amino acids: CASKQRGVDTQYF. The rearrangement uses TRBV2 and TRBJ2-3, with 9 bases that match TRBD2. The CDR3 contains 13 residues. Germline V gene sequence: CDR1 SNHLY, CDR2 FYNNEI. V gave up 7 bases and J gave up 6 bases; unmatched junction bases: 5.